This T cell receptor (beta chain) was observed in a study of human thymus T cells. Study-level results: Unrelated individuals were reported by related research to share highly overlapping thymic repertoires.

Details on this clone: What it recognizes is unknown.

The germline V gene encodes CDR1 MGHRA and CDR2 YSYEKL. CDR3 length: 18 amino acids. The V and J ends lost 3 bases and 5 bases respectively, with 22 bases between them. It was from resections taken during corrective heart surgery that the thymus tissue came. The data were produced by immunoSEQ multiplex PCR, yet TCRdb's version contains in-frame clones alone and is incomplete. This sample has fewer than 90,000 clones, with 96% found just once. The TCR comes from a boy under three years old with a congenital heart defect but otherwise immunologically healthy. The rearrangement links TRBV4-1 to TRBJ2-2, with D perhaps matching TRBD1 or TRBD2 (5 bases each). Material for sequencing was thymus tissue. Here the CDR3 DNA reads TGCGCCAGCAGCCAGCTCCGGGACCAGGTACCAGGAACCGGGGAGCTGTTTTTT. It specifies CASSQLRDQVPGTGELFF.